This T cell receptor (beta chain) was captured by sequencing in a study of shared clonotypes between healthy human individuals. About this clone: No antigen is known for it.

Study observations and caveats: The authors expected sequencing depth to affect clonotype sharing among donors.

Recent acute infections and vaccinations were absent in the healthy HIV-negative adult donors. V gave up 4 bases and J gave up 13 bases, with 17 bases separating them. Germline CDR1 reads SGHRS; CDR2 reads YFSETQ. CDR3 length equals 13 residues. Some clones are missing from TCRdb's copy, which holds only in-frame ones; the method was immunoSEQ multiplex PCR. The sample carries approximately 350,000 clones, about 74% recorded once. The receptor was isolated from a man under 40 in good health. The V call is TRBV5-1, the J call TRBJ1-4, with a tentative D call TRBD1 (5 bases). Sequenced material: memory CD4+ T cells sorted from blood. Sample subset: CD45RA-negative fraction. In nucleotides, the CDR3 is TGCGCCAGCAGCCCGGTGGTGGGGCAAGGACTGTTTTTT. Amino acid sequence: CASSPVVGQGLFF.